A single sample is the source of the 17 T cell receptor beta chains below, sequenced in a study of response to subunit inactivated influenza vaccine. TCRdb independently ran MiXCR on the RT-PCR reads; one entry per CDR3 protein. The sample has about 650,000 distinct CDR3 sequences; about 15% are singletons. The sample was PBMCs from blood, taken 12 days after vaccination. The source of these receptors is a man in his fifties or sixties who received an inactivated influenza vaccine.

This clonotype was recorded a few times. The J gene is TRBJ2-1, the V gene TRBV7-9, with 8 bases fitting TRBD1. This CDR3 region has 16 residues. With V trimmed by 5 bases and J by 7 bases, 13 bases remained unmatched. Germline CDR1 and CDR2: SEHNR and FQNEAQ (reference sequence). The CDR3 DNA reads as TGTGCCAGCAGCCCGAGGACAGGGTTTTCCAAAAATGAGCAGTTCTTC. Protein: CASSPRTGFSKNEQFF.

This chain uses TRBV12-3 or TRBV12-4 with TRBJ1-4; maybe TRBD1 (5 bases). The CDR3 consists of 15 residues. Trimming left V 0 bases short and J 12 bases short, with 17 bases between. The CDR3 DNA is TGTGCCAGCAGTTTAGCTTCGGGTGCAGGGTCTGAACTGTTTTTT. This translates into CASSLASGAGSELFF.

This clonotype was counted only a few times. V usage is TRBV7-2 and J usage is TRBJ1-6; no clear D. The germline gives CDR1 SGHTA, CDR2 FQGNSA. V gave up 1 base and J gave up 9 bases, with 16 bases separating them. This CDR3 is built from 16 residues. CDR3 residues: CASSLGGGRRLSPLHF. The CDR3 DNA sequence: TGTGCCAGCAGCTTAGGGGGTGGCAGACGTCTTTCACCCCTCCACTTT.

The chain links TRBV11-2 to TRBJ2-5, with 7 bases that match TRBD1. V lost 1 base, J lost 5 bases, and 16 bases stayed unmatched. CDR3 length: 18 amino acids. Looked up from germline, CDR1 is SGHAT and CDR2 is FQNNGV. The CDR3 here is CASSLVAVRRQGRETQYF. CDR3 DNA sequence: TGTGCCAGCAGCTTAGTAGCAGTGAGACGACAGGGTCGGGAGACCCAGTACTTC. Combining the CDR3 with reference TRBV11-2 and TRBJ2-5 gives the whole variable domain EAGVAQSPRYKIIEKRQSVAFWCNPISGHATLYWYQQILGQGPKLLIQFQNNGVVDDSQLPKDRFSAERLKGVDSTLKIQPAKLEDSAVYLCASSLVAVRRQGRETQYFGPGTRLLVL.

This rearrangement joins TRBV27 to TRBJ2-1; 10 nucleotides line up with TRBD2. Germline V CDR1 and CDR2: MNHEY, SMNVEV (reference sequence). There are 15 residues in the CDR3. Trimming at V came to 4 bases and at J to 7 bases, leaving 7 bases not matched to a gene. CDR3 coding DNA: TGTGCCAGCAGTTGGCTAGCGGGAGCGGGAAATGAGCAGTTCTTC. Translating it yields CASSWLAGAGNEQFF.

The chain is built from TRBV11-2 and TRBJ1-2; 9 positions agree with TRBD1. The V segment lost 4 bases and the J segment 8 bases; nucleotides outside the gene matches: 14. From germline, CDR1 is SGHAT and CDR2 FQNNGV. The length of the CDR3 is 16 residues. CDR3 protein: CASSSRAGTGYNGYTF. The CDR3 nucleotides are TGTGCCAGCAGCTCTAGGGCCGGGACAGGGTATAACGGCTACACCTTC.

Here the CDR3 DNA reads TGTGCCAGCAGCCTTGGACTAGCGGCGACCCTAGCCAAAAACATTCAGTACTTC. Protein: CASSLGLAATLAKNIQYF. This chain uses TRBV6-2 or TRBV6-3 with TRBJ2-4, with 10 bases matching TRBD2. Trimming at V came to 6 bases and at J to 0 bases, leaving 11 bases not matched to a gene. The germline CDR1 and CDR2 sequences are MNHEY and SVGEGT. CDR3 length equals 18 residues.

This clonotype was seen a few times. The V and J genes are TRBV7-6 and TRBJ2-4; 7 positions agree with TRBD1. Germline V gene sequence: CDR1 SGHVS, CDR2 FNYEAQ. The CDR3 runs to 16 residues. V lost 4 bases to trimming and J lost 9 bases; unmatched junction nucleotides: 15. CDR3 DNA sequence: TGTGCCAGCAGCTCCATGAGGGACAGTTTATACGGCATTCAGTACTTC. Its protein is CASSSMRDSLYGIQYF.

The chain carries TRBV5-5 and TRBJ2-2, with D tentatively TRBD2 (6 bases). Trimming cost V 0 bases and J 6 bases, with 15 bases left between them. The CDR3 sequence is 16 residues long. Per germline, CDR1 SGHKS and CDR2 YYEKEE (reference sequence). The CDR3 sequence: CASSLVGTPGPGELFF. CDR3 in DNA: TGTGCCAGCAGCTTGGTGGGGACTCCTGGCCCCGGGGAGCTGTTTTTT.

This clonotype was detected once. The V and J genes are TRBV4-2 and TRBJ2-2; 7 bases fit TRBD1. Trimming at V came to 9 bases and at J to 5 bases, leaving 21 bases not matched to a gene. Germline CDR1 LGHNA, CDR2 YNFKEQ. The CDR3 covers 18 residues. For the CDR3, the DNA is TGTGCCAGGGGCCCCGGGCGATCGCACAGGGGAAAGACCGGGGAGCTGTTTTTT. Translated: CARGPGRSHRGKTGELFF.

The table lists this clonotype with a few counts. The V call is TRBV20-1, the J call TRBJ2-2; D may be TRBD1 or TRBD2 (5 bases each). The CDR3 spans 16 residues. With 3 bases removed from V and 1 base from J, the gap between germline ends came to 15 bases. Germline V gene data show CDR1 as DFQATT and CDR2 as SNEGSKA (reference sequence). CDR3 DNA: TGCAGTGCTAGGAATCTAGCCACAGGGAACACCGGGGAGCTGTTTTTT. It is translated as CSARNLATGNTGELFF.

The chain couples TRBV28 to TRBJ2-7; TRBD2 agrees at 8 bases. The CDR3 contains 14 residues. Per the germline V gene, CDR1 is MDHEN and CDR2 is SYDVKM. Trimming cost V 8 bases and J 6 bases; bases outside gene matches: 12. The CDR3 protein is CASHGGERLTEQYF. The CDR3 nucleotides are TGTGCCAGCCACGGGGGGGAGAGGTTGACCGAGCAGTACTTC. Variable domain in full (rest from reference TRBV28 and TRBJ2-7): DVKVTQSSRYLVKRTGEKVFLECVQDMDHENMFWYRQDPGLGLRLIYFSYDVKMKEKGDIPEGYSVSREKKERFSLILESASTNQTSMYLCASHGGERLTEQYFGPGTRLTVT.

This clonotype occurred a few times. V and J are TRBV11-3 and TRBJ1-5; D gene ambiguous. The germline V gene encodes CDR1 SGHNT and CDR2 YENEEA. V lost 6 bases, J lost 5 bases, and 14 bases lay in between. The CDR3 is made up of 14 amino acids. This CDR3 is CASRSQRGHQPQHF. The DNA of the CDR3 is TGTGCCAGCAGGTCCCAGCGAGGGCATCAGCCCCAGCATTTT.

V is TRBV5-1 and J is TRBJ1-5; D is perhaps TRBD1 (5 bases). Trimming left V 1 base short and J 2 bases short, with 16 bases between. The CDR3 spans 17 residues. CDR1 is SGHRS, CDR2 YFSETQ, per germline. Here the CDR3 DNA reads TGCGCCAGCAGCTTGTTCTCAGGGAGTGGGGGCAATCAGCCCCAGCATTTT. Protein sequence: CASSLFSGSGGNQPQHF.

V is TRBV5-1 and J is TRBJ2-5; 7 bases line up with TRBD2. Germline V CDR1 and CDR2: SGHRS, YFSETQ. The CDR3 has 14 amino acids. V lost 4 bases, J lost 2 bases, and 5 bases stayed unmatched. The CDR3 nucleotides read TGCGCCAGCAGCGAGACTAGCTCACAAGAGACCCAGTACTTC. Translating it yields CASSETSSQETQYF.

This clonotype occurred many times. The V gene is TRBV7-9, the J gene TRBJ2-5; D is uncertain. The germline V gene encodes CDR1 SEHNR and CDR2 FQNEAQ (reference sequence). V shed 5 bases and J shed 5 bases, with 6 bases lying between them. The CDR3 covers 11 residues. The CDR3 protein is CASSVLETQYF. As DNA, the CDR3 is TGTGCCAGCAGCGTGTTGGAGACCCAGTACTTC.

The chain uses TRBV12-3 or TRBV12-4 and TRBJ1-1; D is perhaps TRBD1 (5 bases). CDR3 size: 13 residues. V shed 7 bases and J shed 4 bases, with 13 bases lying between them. CDR3 bases: TGTGCCAGCAATAAGATGGGGGGCACTGAAGCTTTCTTT. As protein: CASNKMGGTEAFF.